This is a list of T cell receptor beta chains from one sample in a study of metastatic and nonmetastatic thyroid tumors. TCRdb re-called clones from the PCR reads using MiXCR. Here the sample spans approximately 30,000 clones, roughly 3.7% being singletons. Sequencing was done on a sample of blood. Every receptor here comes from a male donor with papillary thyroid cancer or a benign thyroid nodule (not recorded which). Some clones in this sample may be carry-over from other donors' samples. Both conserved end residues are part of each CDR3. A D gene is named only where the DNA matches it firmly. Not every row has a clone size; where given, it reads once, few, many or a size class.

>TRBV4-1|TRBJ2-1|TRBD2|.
TGCGCCAGCAGCCGGACTAGCGGGAGGGCCTTTGAGCAGTTCTTC
CASSRTSGRAFEQFF
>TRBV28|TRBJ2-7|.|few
TGTGCCAGCAGTCCCAATCCGGCACAGGGTTCCCACGAGCAGTACTTC
CASSPNPAQGSHEQYF
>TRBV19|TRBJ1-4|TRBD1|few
TGTGCCAGTAGAGCTCCCGGGACAGAGTTTAATGAAAAACTGGTTTTT
CASRAPGTEFNEKLVF
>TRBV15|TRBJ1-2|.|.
TGTGCCACCAGCAGAGAAGGGGGGGCCTATGGCTACACCTTC
CATSREGGAYGYTF
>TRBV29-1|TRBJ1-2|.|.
TGCAGCGTTGGTGGACAGAACTATGGCTACACCTTC
CSVGGQNYGYTF
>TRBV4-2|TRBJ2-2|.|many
TGTGCCAGCAGCCAAGACTTCCGTGGCGCCCGCGTAACCGGGGAGCTGTTTTTT
CASSQDFRGARVTGELFF
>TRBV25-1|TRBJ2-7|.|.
TGTGAAAGCAGTGAGGGGGGGATCAACGAGCAGTACTTC
CESSEGGINEQYF
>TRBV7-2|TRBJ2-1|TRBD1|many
TGTGCCAGCAGCCCCCACGAGGGGGCGCAGTTCTTC
CASSPHEGAQFF
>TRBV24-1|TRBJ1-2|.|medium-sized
TGTGCCACCAGTGATTTGCTTGGCTACACCTTC
CATSDLLGYTF
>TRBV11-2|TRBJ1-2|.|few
TGTGCCAGCAGAGTAGGACGGACGGTTAACTATGGCTACACCTTC
CASRVGRTVNYGYTF
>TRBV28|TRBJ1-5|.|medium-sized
TGTGCCAGCACCCGACAGGTTAATCAGCCCCAGCATTTT
CASTRQVNQPQHF
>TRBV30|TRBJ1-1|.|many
TGTGCCTGGAGTCGGACGGCGGGTGAAGCTTTCTTT
CAWSRTAGEAFF
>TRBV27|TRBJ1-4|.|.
TGCGCCAGCAGGGGAAGCAGCACCGAAAAACTGTTTTTT
CASRGSSTEKLFF
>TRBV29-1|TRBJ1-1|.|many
TGCAGCGTTCTGTCCAGCCTAGAAGCTTTCTTT
CSVLSSLEAFF
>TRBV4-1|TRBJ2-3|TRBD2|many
TGCGCCAGCAGCACACTAGCGGGAGGCATCACAGATACGCAGTATTTT
CASSTLAGGITDTQYF
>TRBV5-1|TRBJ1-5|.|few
TGCGCCAGCAGCAACGGTGATCGCAATCAGCCCCAGCATTTT
CASSNGDRNQPQHF
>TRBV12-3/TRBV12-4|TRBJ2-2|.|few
TGTGCCAGCAGTCTAACCAAGGCCGGGGAGCTGTTTTTT
CASSLTKAGELFF
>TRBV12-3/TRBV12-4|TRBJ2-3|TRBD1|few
TGTGCCAACAGTTCGCCGGGACAGGGGGCAAGCACATATACGCAGTATTTT
CANSSPGQGASTYTQYF
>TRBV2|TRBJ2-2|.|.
TGTGCCAGCAGTGTCCGGCGAGCGGTGAACACCGGGGAGCTGTTTTTT
CASSVRRAVNTGELFF
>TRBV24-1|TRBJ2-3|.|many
TGTGCCACCAGGGAAAGGGACAGCACAGATACGCAGTATTTT
CATRERDSTDTQYF
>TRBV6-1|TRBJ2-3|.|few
TGTGCCAGCAGTGGACTATCGGAAGATACGCAGTATTTT
CASSGLSEDTQYF
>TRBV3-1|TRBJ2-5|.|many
TGTGCCAGCAGCTCCTCCGGGACTGCTCAAGAGACCCAGTACTTC
CASSSSGTAQETQYF
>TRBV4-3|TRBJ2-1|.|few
TGCGCCAGCAGCCCTAGAGTAGGGGGCTCCTACAATGAGCAGTTCTTC
CASSPRVGGSYNEQFF
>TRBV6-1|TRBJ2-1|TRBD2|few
TGTGCCAGCAGTGAAATTAGCGGGGAAAGTAATGAGCAGTTCTTC
CASSEISGESNEQFF
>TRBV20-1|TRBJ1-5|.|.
TGCAGTGCTAAGGACGCAGATTGGCCCAATCAGCCCCAGCATTTT
CSAKDADWPNQPQHF
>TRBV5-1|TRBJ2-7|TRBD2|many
TGCGCCAGCAGCTCAGGACTAGCGGCGCTAGGCCGCGAGCAGTACTTC
CASSSGLAALGREQYF
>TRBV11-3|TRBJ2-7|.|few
TGTGCCAGCAGCCCCTCCGGGGGACCCTACGAGCAGTACTTC
CASSPSGGPYEQYF
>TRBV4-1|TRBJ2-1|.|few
TGCGCCAGCAGCCAAAACACTAACAATGAGCAGTTCTTC
CASSQNTNNEQFF
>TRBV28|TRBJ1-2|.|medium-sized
TGTGCCAGCAGCGACGGAACAGGAGTAACTAACTATGGCTACACCTTC
CASSDGTGVTNYGYTF
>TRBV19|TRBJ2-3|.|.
TGTGCCAGTAGCTGGACAGTGACAGATACGCAGTATTTT
CASSWTVTDTQYF
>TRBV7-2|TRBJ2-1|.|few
TGTGCCAGCGACCGAGAGGAAAATGAGCAGTTCTTC
CASDREENEQFF
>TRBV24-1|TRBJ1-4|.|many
TGTGCCACCTCAAGGGGGACTAATGAAAAACTGTTTTTT
CATSRGTNEKLFF
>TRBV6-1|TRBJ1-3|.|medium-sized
TGTGCCACCGATAATCTAGGTCGAAACACCATATATTTT
CATDNLGRNTIYF
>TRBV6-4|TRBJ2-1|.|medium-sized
TGTGCCAGCAGTGAGGACAACTACAATGAGCAGTTCTTC
CASSEDNYNEQFF
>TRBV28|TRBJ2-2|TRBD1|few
TGTGCCAGCAGTTGGGACAGGAGGATTATGAACACCGGGGAGCTGTTTTTT
CASSWDRRIMNTGELFF
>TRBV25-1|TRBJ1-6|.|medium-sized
TGTGCCAGCAGTGAGGATAATTCACCCCTCCACTTT
CASSEDNSPLHF
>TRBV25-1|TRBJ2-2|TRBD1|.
TGTGCCATCAGTGTCATTTCCTGGACAGGACAGAGCGGTGAGCTGTTTTTT
CAISVISWTGQSGELFF
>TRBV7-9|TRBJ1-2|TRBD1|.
TGTGCCAGCAGCCCGACAGGGATCCCCGAAAGTGGCTACACCTTC
CASSPTGIPESGYTF
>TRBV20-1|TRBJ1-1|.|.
TGCAGTGCTAAGTCTTGGAGGTCGAACACTGAAGCTTTCTTT
CSAKSWRSNTEAFF